These T cell receptor beta chains were read from a single sample in a study of type 1 regulatory T cells. For these receptors, no antigen is known. TCRdb reprocessed the reads via MiXCR and lists one record per CDR3 protein. The sample consists of fewer than 30,000 distinct CDR3 sequences, 55% to 80% of them appearing once. The sequenced material came from cultured T cells, either the whole culture or a sorted T cell fraction (not recorded which). The receptors here all came from a human donor in good health. Each CDR3 is given with its conserved first and last residue. Each record gives: clone size, J gene, V gene, D gene, CDR3 protein, CDR3 DNA. D genes are given only for firm matches. Some rows mark clone size as missing; the rest say once, few, many or name a class of expanded clone.

- TRBJ2-3 TRBV5-6 - CASSLNRGDTQYF TGTGCCAGCAGCTTGAACAGAGGAGATACGCAGTATTTT
- TRBJ1-3 TRBV4-1 TRBD1 CASSPTGGRGGNTIYF TGCGCCAGCAGCCCAACAGGGGGAAGGGGTGGAAACACCATATATTTT
- TRBJ1-4 TRBV2 - CASSVGGAPTNEKLFF TGTGCCAGCAGTGTCGGGGGGGCCCCAACTAATGAAAAACTGTTTTTT
- TRBJ2-2 TRBV4-1 - CASSPLFRQGGPGELFF TGCGCCAGCAGCCCCCTATTCAGACAGGGAGGGCCCGGGGAGCTGTTTTTT
- TRBJ1-2 TRBV12-3/TRBV12-4 TRBD1 CASSFGTGYGYTF TGTGCCAGCAGTTTCGGGACAGGATATGGCTACACCTTC
- TRBJ1-4 TRBV4-1 - CASSLTGIATNEKLFF TGCGCCAGCAGCCTAACTGGGATTGCAACTAATGAAAAACTGTTTTTT
- TRBJ2-4 TRBV6-2/TRBV6-3 - CASSYGIAKNIQYF TGTGCCAGCAGTTACGGGATAGCCAAAAACATTCAGTACTTC
few TRBJ1-5 TRBV20-1 - CSAKEDRVIGQPQHF TGCAGTGCCAAAGAGGACAGAGTCATTGGGCAGCCCCAGCATTTT
- TRBJ2-7 TRBV5-1 TRBD2 CASCKGSGAYEQYF TGCGCCAGCTGTAAGGGTAGCGGGGCCTACGAGCAGTACTTC
- TRBJ1-1 TRBV6-6 - CASSLGHDEAFF TGTGCCAGCAGCTTGGGCCACGATGAAGCTTTCTTT
- TRBJ2-6 TRBV30 - CALASGANVLTF TGTGCACTCGCTTCTGGGGCCAACGTCCTGACTTTC
- TRBJ2-5 TRBV20-1 TRBD2 CSARKAGGPETQYF TGCAGTGCTAGGAAGGCGGGGGGGCCTGAGACCCAGTACTTC
few TRBJ2-1 TRBV7-2 TRBD2 CASSRTSGGAMNEQFF TGTGCCAGCAGCAGAACTAGCGGGGGGGCCATGAATGAGCAGTTCTTC
- TRBJ1-5 TRBV12-3/TRBV12-4 - CASSFGGISNQPQHF TGTGCCAGCAGTTTTGGAGGGATTAGCAATCAGCCCCAGCATTTT
- TRBJ1-6 TRBV20-1 - CSARAGWDSPLHF TGCAGTGCTAGAGCGGGTTGGGATTCACCCCTCCACTTT
- TRBJ2-3 TRBV29-1 - CSTRASTDTQYF TGCAGCACCCGGGCCAGCACAGATACGCAGTATTTT